The source of this T cell receptor beta chain is a study of shared clonotypes between healthy human individuals. In the study overall: Used for every donor were three CD4 naive, three CD4 memory, two CD8 naive and one CD8 memory plate.

Genomic DNA from each subset was divided evenly over several immunoSEQ plates. Methods used by the authors: Filtering differed, since immunoSEQ gave only junction sequences and no quality scores. The data were produced by immunoSEQ multiplex PCR, yet TCRdb's version contains in-frame clones alone and is incomplete. The V and J calls and clone size are taken from that table; D and trimming were inferred from the DNA. The table lists some 550,000 clones, around 97% of them singletons, with less than 0.065% in the top ten. Trimming left V 5 bases short and J 1 base short, with 9 bases between. Germline V gene lookup returns CDR1 MNHEY and CDR2 SMNVEV (reference sequence). There are 13 residues in the CDR3.

This receptor was identified in a woman in her thirties in good health. This chain joins TRBV27 and TRBJ2-7; possibly TRBD1 for D (5 bases). What was sequenced was naive CD4+ T cells sorted from blood. Specified subset: CD45RA+ positively selected. The chain's CDR3 is CASSASGSYEQYF. The CDR3 nucleotides are TGTGCCAGCAGTGCCTCAGGGTCCTACGAGCAGTACTTC.